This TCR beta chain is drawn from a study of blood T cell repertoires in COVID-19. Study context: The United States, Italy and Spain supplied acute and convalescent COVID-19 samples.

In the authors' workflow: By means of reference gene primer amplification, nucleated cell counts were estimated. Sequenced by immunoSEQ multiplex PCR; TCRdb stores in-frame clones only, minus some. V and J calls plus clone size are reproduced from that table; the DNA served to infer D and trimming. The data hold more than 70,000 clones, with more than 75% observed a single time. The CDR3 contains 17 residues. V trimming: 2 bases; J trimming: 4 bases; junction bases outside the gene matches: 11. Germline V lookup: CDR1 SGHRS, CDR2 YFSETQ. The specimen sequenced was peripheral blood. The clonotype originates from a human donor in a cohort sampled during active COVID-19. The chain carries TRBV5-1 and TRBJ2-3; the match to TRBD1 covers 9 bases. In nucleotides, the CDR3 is TGCGCCAGCAGCTTTGGACAGGGGCAGGTGTCAGCAGATACGCAGTATTTT. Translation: CASSFGQGQVSADTQYF.